The text below deals with one T cell receptor (beta chain). This sample is drawn from a study of cytomegalovirus exposure and HLA in healthy donors. Use of 60 Vbeta and 13 Jbeta primers characterized the PCR. Sequencing used immunoSEQ multiplex PCR; TCRdb keeps in-frame clones, though not all of them. The table records 100,000 to 150,000 clones, over 60% of them present only once. Looked up from germline, CDR1 is MNHNS and CDR2 is SASEGT. This CDR3 is built from 13 residues. Sequenced sample: PBMCs. The rearrangement links TRBV6-1 to TRBJ2-5; 8 nucleotides agree with TRBD2. The DNA end is a closer match to TRBJ2-7, so the J assignment may be wrong. This sequence originates from a female donor in good health and CMV-seronegative. The CDR3: CASLQRERNEQYF. The CDR3 DNA sequence: TGTGCCAGCCTTCAGCGGGAGAGAAACGAGCAGTACTTC.